The rows below give T cell receptor beta chains drawn from one sample of a study of neurological immune-mediated disorders. TCRdb reprocessed the 5' RACE reads via MiXCR and lists one record per CDR3 protein. The sample includes roughly 41,000 distinct CDR3 sequences, under 2% of them seen just once. Sequenced material: PBMCs. The receptors derive from a woman aged 40 to 49 with multiple sclerosis. Each CDR3 is given with its conserved first and last residue. D genes are given only for firm matches. The size field is filled for only some rows; it gives once, few, many or a size class.

clone size	V gene	D gene	J gene	CDR3 DNA	CDR3 protein
many	TRBV2	-	TRBJ2-3	TGTGCCATCAATGGGGGGCCCCGCACAGATACGCAGTATTTT	CAINGGPRTDTQYF
-	TRBV11-2	-	TRBJ1-2	TGTGCCAGCAGCTTATCGACTTCCTATGGCTACACCTTC	CASSLSTSYGYTF
many	TRBV5-1	-	TRBJ2-7	TGCGCCAGCAGCTTGGTAGGCTTCGACGAGCAGTACTTC	CASSLVGFDEQYF
many	TRBV5-1	TRBD2	TRBJ2-2	TGCGCCAGCAGCCGGGAGGGGACTAGCACCGGGGAGCTGTTTTTT	CASSREGTSTGELFF
many	TRBV6-4	-	TRBJ1-5	TGTGCCAGCAGTGACTCGATCAGAGAGGGTCAGCCCCAGCATTTT	CASSDSIREGQPQHF
many	TRBV2	-	TRBJ1-2	TGTGCCAGCAGACCCGACGGGGTTGGCTACACCTTC	CASRPDGVGYTF
many	TRBV20-1	-	TRBJ2-7	TGCAGTGAAACAGGGCGACACCCCTACGAGCAGTACTTC	CSETGRHPYEQYF
many	TRBV9	-	TRBJ1-2	TGTGCCAGCAGCGTCACTCCAGGGACGGGCAATGGCTACACCTTC	CASSVTPGTGNGYTF
many	TRBV5-1	-	TRBJ2-3	TGCGCCAGCAGCCTCGATTATACGCAGTATTTT	CASSLDYTQYF
many	TRBV30	TRBD1	TRBJ1-1	TGTGCCTGGAGACAGGGGGAAACTGAAGCTTTCTTT	CAWRQGETEAFF
many	TRBV6-6	-	TRBJ1-5	TGTGCCAGCAGTTACCCAGGGAGCAATCAGCCCCAGCATTTT	CASSYPGSNQPQHF
many	TRBV24-1	TRBD2	TRBJ2-5	TGTGCCACCAGTGCTAGCGGGGCCCAAGAGACCCAGTACTTC	CATSASGAQETQYF
-	TRBV15	-	TRBJ2-3	TGTGCCACCAGCAGCAAATCCACAGATACGCAGTATTTT	CATSSKSTDTQYF
many	TRBV3-1	-	TRBJ1-4	TGTGCCAGCAGCCAAGATTTCGGAGCAACTAATGAAAAACTGTTTTTT	CASSQDFGATNEKLFF
many	TRBV3-1	-	TRBJ1-1	TGTGCCAGCAGCCAAGGAAACAGGGTCAAAGCTTTCTTT	CASSQGNRVKAFF
many	TRBV12-3/TRBV12-4	-	TRBJ2-2	TGTGCCAGCACCCCGGGGCCGGGGGAGCTGTTTTTT	CASTPGPGELFF
many	TRBV27	TRBD1	TRBJ2-7	TGTGCCGGCCTGAGGGACAGGGCTCCCTACGAGCAGTACTTC	CAGLRDRAPYEQYF
many	TRBV7-2	-	TRBJ2-3	TGTGCCAGCAGCTTAGCAACTGCCAAAGATACGCAGTATTTT	CASSLATAKDTQYF
many	TRBV6-2/TRBV6-3	TRBD2	TRBJ2-1	TGTGCCAGCAGGGGACTAGCGGGGGGAGTGTACAATGAGCAGTTCTTC	CASRGLAGGVYNEQFF
many	TRBV12-3/TRBV12-4	-	TRBJ1-1	TGTGCCAGCAGTTTAAATTTCGGACCCCAGGAGGGAGCTTTCTTT	CASSLNFGPQEGAFF
many	TRBV9	-	TRBJ2-1	TGTGCCAGCAGCCCCCGAACCCGAAATGAGCAGTTCTTC	CASSPRTRNEQFF
many	TRBV5-1	TRBD1	TRBJ2-5	TGCGCCAGCAGCTTACTAATAGGGGGCCAGGAGACCCAGTACTTC	CASSLLIGGQETQYF
many	TRBV6-5	-	TRBJ2-7	TGTGCCAGCAGTTACTCGGCGGTACAGGGCTCCTACGAGCAGTACTTC	CASSYSAVQGSYEQYF
many	TRBV4-1	TRBD2	TRBJ2-7	TGCGCCAGCAGCCAAGATCTCTTACTAGCGGGGTCCTACGAGCAGTACTTC	CASSQDLLLAGSYEQYF